Listed here are 25 T cell receptor beta chains from one sample, sequenced in a study of shared clonotypes between healthy human individuals. Assay used: immunoSEQ multiplex PCR; TCRdb lists only in-frame clones, some missing. The table shows approximately 640,000 clones, with 55% to 75% occurring only once. What was sequenced was memory CD4+ T cells sorted from blood. Noted subset: CD45RA-negative fraction. These receptors all stem from a woman aged 25 to 39 in good health.

This clone appeared once. The chain uses TRBV19 and TRBJ1-2, with 7 bases lining up with TRBD1. The germline V gene encodes CDR1 LNHDA and CDR2 SQIVND (reference sequence). This CDR3 contains 15 residues. The junction had 12 bases not matched to a gene; V was cut back by 7 bases and J by 4 bases. The CDR3 DNA sequence: TGTGCCAGTATTCCAGAAAGGGACAGCTTCTATGGCTACACCTTC. Translated: CASIPERDSFYGYTF.

J is TRBJ2-6 and V is TRBV19; TRBD1 agrees at 9 bases. J lost 0 bases, V lost 3 bases, and 9 bases had no gene match. Looked up from germline, CDR1 is LNHDA and CDR2 is SQIVND (reference sequence). CDR3 size: 19 residues. The DNA of the CDR3 is TGTGCCAGTAGTATCAGCGGACAGGGGACATCCTCTGGGGCCAACGTCCTGACTTTC. This codes for CASSISGQGTSSGANVLTF. Supplemented by reference TRBV19 and TRBJ2-6, the full variable domain reads DGGITQSPKYLFRKEGQNVTLSCEQNLNHDAMYWYRQDPGQGLRLIYYSQIVNDFQKGDIAEGYSVSREKKESFPLTVTSAQKNPTAFYLCASSISGQGTSSGANVLTFGAGSRLTVL.

Only a few counts were recorded for this clone. J is TRBJ2-1 and V is TRBV14; D is uncertain. Trimming removed 5 bases from V and 6 bases from J, with 8 bases in between. The CDR3 spans 12 residues. The germline gives CDR1 SGHDN, CDR2 FVKESK. The DNA of the CDR3 is TGTGCCAGCAGCTTTCAGTTCAATGAGCAGTTCTTC. Translating gives CASSFQFNEQFF.

This clone was found once. The chain joins TRBV6-5 to TRBJ1-2; 8 bases are shared with TRBD1. J gave up 4 bases and V 5 bases, and 9 bases lay outside the gene matches. The CDR3 spans 15 residues. Germline lookup yields CDR1 MNHEY and CDR2 SVGAGI. In nucleotides, the CDR3 is TGTGCCAGCAGTATACGGACAGGGAGAATCTATGGCTACACCTTC. This encodes CASSIRTGRIYGYTF.

The V and J genes are TRBV6-1 and TRBJ1-2, with a possible D match to TRBD1 (5 bases). The germline CDR1 and CDR2 sequences are MNHNS and SASEGT. This CDR3 has 12 residues. The V and J ends lost 2 bases and 9 bases respectively, with 10 bases between them. The CDR3 region is CASSENQGRYTF. CDR3 DNA: TGTGCCAGCAGTGAAAACCAGGGCCGCTACACCTTC.

A word on this clone: The sample carries other DNA sequences with the same CDR3. This chain connects TRBV7-2 to TRBJ2-1; D uncertain. V lost 1 base and J lost 3, with 7 bases in between. This CDR3 contains 14 residues. In germline, CDR1 is SGHTA, CDR2 FQGNSA. CDR3 region: CASSLGSIYNEQFF. CDR3 coding DNA: TGTGCCAGCAGCTTAGGGTCTATCTACAATGAGCAGTTCTTC.

This sequence joins TRBV28 and TRBJ1-1, with D unresolved. CDR3 length: 14 residues. The germline CDR1 and CDR2 sequences are MDHEN and SYDVKM. The V end was cut by 2 bases, the J end by 1 base, with 8 bases between. The CDR3 is CASSLPPQNTEAFF. In DNA form, the CDR3 reads TGTGCCAGCAGTTTACCCCCACAGAACACTGAAGCTTTCTTT. The variable domain in full, with the rest retrieved from reference TRBV28 and TRBJ1-1, is DVKVTQSSRYLVKRTGEKVFLECVQDMDHENMFWYRQDPGLGLRLIYFSYDVKMKEKGDIPEGYSVSREKKERFSLILESASTNQTSMYLCASSLPPQNTEAFFGQGTRLTVV.

The chain is built from TRBV11-2 and TRBJ2-2; the D is unclear. Looked up from germline, CDR1 is SGHAT and CDR2 is FQNNGV. The germline V and J ends were trimmed by 4 bases and 6 bases, with 9 bases remaining between them. There are 13 residues in the CDR3. CDR3 sequence reads: CASSSKTSGELFF. In DNA, the CDR3 is TGTGCCAGCAGCTCGAAGACGTCCGGGGAGCTGTTTTTT.

The gene calls are TRBV28 and TRBJ2-2, with 8 nucleotides matching TRBD1. The CDR3 runs to 16 residues. V shed 3 bases and J 6 bases; nucleotides not matched to a gene: 9. Germline V gene sequence: CDR1 MDHEN, CDR2 SYDVKM. As DNA, the CDR3 is TGTGCCAGCAGTTTTAGCGACAGGGGATTATCCGGGGAGCTGTTTTTT. Amino acid sequence: CASSFSDRGLSGELFF.

The chain couples TRBV18 to TRBJ2-6; 7 bases align to TRBD1. The germline V gene has CDR1 KGHSH and CDR2 LQKENI. With V trimmed by 4 bases and J by 0 bases, 6 bases remained unmatched. The CDR3 sequence is 17 residues long. This CDR3 reads CASSRWTGSSGANVLTF. DNA of the CDR3: TGTGCCAGCTCACGCTGGACAGGATCCTCTGGGGCCAACGTCCTGACTTTC.

This sequence joins TRBV4-2 and TRBJ2-5; TRBD1 matches at 9 bases. The DNA matches TRBJ2-7 better at its end, which makes the J call doubtful. Looked up from germline, CDR1 is LGHNA and CDR2 is YNFKEQ. The CDR3 covers 14 residues. The CDR3 sequence is CASSSRQGVNEQYF. The CDR3 DNA reads TGTGCCAGCAGCTCCCGACAGGGGGTTAACGAGCAGTACTTC.

This chain connects TRBV27 to TRBJ2-5, with TRBD2 identical over 7 bases. Trimming at V came to 4 bases and at J to 5 bases, leaving 10 bases not matched to a gene. The CDR3 covers 15 residues. In germline, CDR1 is MNHEY, CDR2 SMNVEV (reference sequence). CDR3 sequence (DNA): TGTGCCAGCAGTTCCCCCGCGGGAGTTGGGGAGACCCAGTACTTC. Residues: CASSSPAGVGETQYF.

To note about this clone: This sample also contains other DNA sequences that code for the same CDR3. The gene calls are TRBV28 and TRBJ1-5, with D unclear. The CDR3 length is 12 residues. Per germline, CDR1 MDHEN and CDR2 SYDVKM. The V and J ends lost 3 bases and 2 bases respectively, with 2 bases between them. In DNA form, the CDR3 reads TGTGCCAGCAGTTTGGGCAATCAGCCCCAGCATTTT. Translation gives CASSLGNQPQHF.

The chain employs TRBV6-1 and TRBJ1-5, with 7 bases lining up with TRBD1. The germline V gene encodes CDR1 MNHNS and CDR2 SASEGT. The CDR3 covers 14 residues. After removal of 11 bases from V and 5 bases from J, the junction contained 12 bases not matched to a gene. This CDR3 reads CAPKQAGGDQPQHF. In nucleotides, the CDR3 is TGTGCCCCCAAGCAGGCAGGGGGAGATCAGCCCCAGCATTTT.

The CDR3 region is CASSRAGVNTEAFF. CDR3 in DNA: TGTGCCAGCAGCCGCGCGGGAGTGAACACTGAAGCTTTCTTT. This chain uses TRBV7-9 with TRBJ1-1; D call uncertain. The CDR3 is 14 residues long. CDR1 SEHNR and CDR2 FQNEAQ come from the germline V gene (reference sequence). V lost 5 bases, J lost 0 bases, and 10 bases lay in between.

This chain uses TRBV27 with TRBJ1-1; 7 bases align to TRBD1. Germline CDR1 is MNHEY and CDR2 is SMNVEV (reference sequence). The CDR3 totals 14 residues. Trimming took 3 bases from V and 6 from J; bases not matched to a gene: 7. CDR3 amino acids: CASSFPGGSAEAFF. The CDR3 DNA is TGTGCCAGCAGTTTCCCAGGGGGGAGCGCTGAAGCTTTCTTT.

The chain carries TRBV19 and TRBJ2-7; the D gene is possibly TRBD2 (5 bases). The V end lost 4 bases, the J end lost 5 bases, and 12 bases lay between the germline ends. This CDR3 is built from 13 residues. Germline CDR1 and CDR2: LNHDA and SQIVND (reference sequence). The CDR3: CASSNRGSNEQYF. CDR3 sequence (DNA): TGTGCCAGTAGTAACCGAGGGAGTAACGAGCAGTACTTC.

This clone has only a few counts. The chain uses TRBV6-5 and TRBJ1-5, with D unresolved. The CDR3 is 15 residues long. Per germline, CDR1 MNHEY and CDR2 SVGAGI. V lost 7 bases and J 7 bases, leaving 20 bases between the germline ends. CDR3 bases: TGTGCCAGCACCTTCTCCAAAACTTCGGGACAGCCCCAGCATTTT. Translated: CASTFSKTSGQPQHF.

This chain joins TRBV29-1 and TRBJ1-1; D might be TRBD1 (5 bases). Germline V gene data show CDR1 as SQVTM and CDR2 as ANQGSEA. The CDR3 has 16 amino acids. V was shortened by 8 bases and J by 4 bases, with 26 bases between the two germline ends. CDR3 in amino acids: CSIARDQRGISTEAFF. CDR3 sequence (DNA): TGCAGCATCGCCCGGGACCAACGAGGGATCAGCACTGAAGCTTTCTTT.

The CDR3, as DNA: TGTGCCAGCAGGTACGAACAGGGTTTAACTGGAAACACCATATATTTT. Amino acids: CASRYEQGLTGNTIYF. The rearrangement uses TRBV28 and TRBJ1-3; perhaps TRBD1 as D (6 bases). The V end lost 6 bases, the J end lost 2 bases, and 17 bases lay between the germline ends. The CDR3 sequence is 16 residues long. Germline V gives CDR1 MDHEN, CDR2 SYDVKM.

The J gene is TRBJ2-7, the V gene TRBV6-6, with D perhaps TRBD1 or TRBD2 (5 bases each). Trimming left V 0 bases short and J 5 bases short, with 11 bases between. This CDR3 is built from 14 residues. Germline V gene data show CDR1 as MNHNY and CDR2 as SVGAGI (reference sequence). The DNA for the CDR3 is TGTGCCAGCAGTTACTCTGCAGGGCGGGACGAGCAGTACTTC. This sequence encodes CASSYSAGRDEQYF.

A note on this clone: This sample also contains other DNA sequences that code for the same CDR3. V gene TRBV18 combines with J gene TRBJ1-1, with unresolved D. V was clipped by 3 bases and J by 2 bases, with 4 bases between them. The CDR3 runs to 12 residues. The germline V gene encodes CDR1 KGHSH and CDR2 LQKENI. CDR3 sequence (DNA): TGTGCCAGCTCACCCCCAAACACTGAAGCTTTCTTT. This translates into CASSPPNTEAFF.

This chain joins TRBV11-2 and TRBJ2-7; 9 nucleotides line up with TRBD2. This CDR3 region has 16 residues. J lost 1 base, V lost 3 bases, and 7 bases had no gene match. CDR1 SGHAT and CDR2 FQNNGV come from the germline V gene. As DNA, the CDR3 is TGTGCCAGCAGCTTGACTAGCGGCACTTGGTCCTACGAGCAGTACTTC. This sequence encodes CASSLTSGTWSYEQYF.

The J gene is TRBJ2-5, the V gene TRBV7-9; D remains unclear. V was trimmed by 5 bases and J by 5 bases, leaving 6 bases between them. The CDR3 length is 11 residues. Germline V gene data show CDR1 as SEHNR and CDR2 as FQNEAQ (reference sequence). Here the CDR3 reads CASSPSETQYF. CDR3 DNA: TGTGCCAGCAGCCCTAGTGAGACCCAGTACTTC.

This clone was detected a few times. This chain connects TRBV6-1 to TRBJ1-5, with D perhaps matching TRBD1 (5 bases). CDR1 and CDR2 (germline): MNHNS, SASEGT. The CDR3 extends over 13 amino acids. Deletions cut 5 bases from V and 5 bases from J, with 10 bases between. CDR3 coding DNA: TGTGCCAGCAGTACGCAGGGCGATCAGCCCCAGCATTTT. Translation gives CASSTQGDQPQHF.